The rows below give T cell receptor beta chains drawn from one sample of a study of blood T cells in healthy people across ages. TCRdb processed the 5' RACE reads anew with MiXCR; each CDR3 protein has one entry. The sample has some 1.5 million distinct CDR3 sequences, 28% seen once. Sequencing was carried out using blood. All receptors come from a woman between 25 and 40 years old in good health. Both conserved end residues are part of each CDR3. D genes are given only for firm matches. Not all rows give a size; the values are once, few, many and, for expanded clones, a class.

V	size	J	D	CDR3	DNA
TRBV4-3	-	TRBJ2-7	-	CASSQEWASLYEQYF	TGCGCCAGCAGCCAAGAGTGGGCCTCACTGTACGAGCAGTACTTC
TRBV6-5	-	TRBJ2-1	TRBD2	CASSYGSGSGYNEQFF	TGTGCCAGCAGTTACGGAAGCGGGAGTGGGTACAATGAGCAGTTCTTC
TRBV7-9	many	TRBJ2-1	TRBD2	CASSRGRGSYNEQFF	TGTGCCAGCAGCCGAGGGAGGGGCTCCTACAATGAGCAGTTCTTC
TRBV5-1	few	TRBJ1-6	-	CASSRQSYNSPLHF	TGCGCCAGCAGTCGACAGTCCTATAATTCACCCCTCCACTTT
TRBV3-1	-	TRBJ2-7	-	CASSQKAPGSYEQYF	TGTGCCAGCAGCCAGAAGGCCCCAGGGTCCTACGAGCAGTACTTC
TRBV5-1	-	TRBJ2-1	TRBD2	CASSEGTSGNEQFF	TGCGCCAGCAGCGAGGGGACTAGCGGCAATGAGCAGTTCTTC
TRBV4-1	-	TRBJ1-4	TRBD1	CASSQGQGVPKRFF	TGCGCCAGCAGCCAAGGACAGGGGGTCCCAAAACGGTTTTTT
TRBV6-5	-	TRBJ1-2	TRBD1	CAALRQGNGYTF	TGTGCCGCCCTTCGACAGGGTAATGGCTACACCTTC
TRBV7-9	few	TRBJ2-4	TRBD1	CAGSLMDRAAKNIQYF	TGTGCCGGCAGCTTAATGGACAGGGCGGCCAAAAACATTCAGTACTTC
TRBV7-9	-	TRBJ2-7	-	CASSLEAGALEQYF	TGTGCCAGCAGCTTAGAGGCTGGGGCCCTCGAGCAGTACTTC
TRBV5-1	-	TRBJ2-1	TRBD2	CASSLSSGGGYNEQFF	TGCGCCAGCAGCCTTTCTAGCGGGGGGGGCTACAATGAGCAGTTCTTC
TRBV12-3/TRBV12-4	few	TRBJ1-1	TRBD1	CASSLWTGNTEAFF	TGTGCCAGCAGTTTATGGACAGGGAACACTGAAGCTTTCTTT
TRBV20-1	many	TRBJ1-4	-	CSAKVGGNEKLFF	TGCAGTGCTAAGGTTGGAGGAAATGAAAAACTGTTTTTT
TRBV7-2	-	TRBJ2-1	TRBD2	CASSLEGLVAYNEQFF	TGTGCCAGCAGCTTAGAGGGACTAGTAGCCTACAATGAGCAGTTCTTC
TRBV5-1	few	TRBJ2-1	TRBD1	CASRTDRDNEQFF	TGCGCCAGCAGAACCGACAGGGACAATGAGCAGTTCTTC
TRBV3-1	few	TRBJ2-2	-	CASSQGTLLYTGELFF	TGTGCCAGCAGCCAAGGGACTCTATTATACACCGGGGAGCTGTTTTTT
TRBV7-9	-	TRBJ1-5	-	CASSKQENQPQHF	TGTGCCAGCAGCAAACAGGAAAATCAGCCCCAGCATTTT
TRBV11-2	-	TRBJ2-7	-	CASSLGSLSYNEQYF	TGTGCCAGCAGCTTAGGGTCTCTTTCCTACAATGAGCAGTACTTC
TRBV20-1	few	TRBJ2-7	TRBD1	CSARDQTGDFLEQYF	TGCAGTGCTAGAGACCAGACAGGGGACTTCCTGGAGCAGTACTTC
TRBV10-3	few	TRBJ2-7	-	CAISESISSYEQYF	TGTGCCATCAGTGAGTCGATAAGTTCCTACGAGCAGTACTTC
TRBV7-2	few	TRBJ1-2	TRBD1	CTSSLPDRGVYGYTF	TGTACCAGCAGCCTCCCGGACAGGGGCGTCTATGGCTACACCTTC
TRBV12-3/TRBV12-4	-	TRBJ1-1	-	CASSLADGGQAFF	TGTGCCAGCAGTTTAGCGGACGGCGGACAAGCTTTCTTT
TRBV12-3/TRBV12-4	-	TRBJ1-1	-	CASRAIPSNTEAFF	TGTGCCAGCCGGGCCATACCGTCTAACACTGAAGCTTTCTTT
TRBV12-3/TRBV12-4	few	TRBJ2-3	-	CAGSFGSTDTQYF	TGTGCCGGCAGTTTCGGAAGTACAGATACGCAGTATTTT
TRBV28	many	TRBJ2-5	-	CASSLRDTFQETQYF	TGTGCCAGCAGTTTACGGGACACGTTCCAAGAGACCCAGTACTTC
TRBV12-3/TRBV12-4	few	TRBJ1-1	-	CASSPDGSGTEAFF	TGTGCCAGCAGTCCGGACGGGTCGGGGACTGAAGCTTTCTTT
TRBV12-3/TRBV12-4	-	TRBJ2-1	-	CASSLRPTIGDEQFF	TGTGCCAGCAGTTTAAGACCGACGATTGGAGATGAGCAGTTCTTC
TRBV24-1	-	TRBJ2-1	TRBD1	CATSDSGTGKGNEQFF	TGTGCCACCAGTGATTCCGGGACAGGGAAGGGCAATGAGCAGTTCTTC
TRBV6-1	-	TRBJ1-5	-	CASLDDSWGNQPQHF	TGTGCCAGTCTTGATGACAGCTGGGGGAATCAGCCCCAGCATTTT
TRBV7-9	few	TRBJ2-5	-	CASSGSAALGTQYF	TGTGCCAGCTCCGGGTCAGCGGCCCTGGGGACCCAGTACTTC
TRBV27	few	TRBJ2-1	-	CASSSPKKDNEQFF	TGTGCCAGCAGTTCCCCGAAAAAGGACAATGAGCAGTTCTTC
TRBV20-1	-	TRBJ1-5	-	CSASPSSGRSNQPQHF	TGCAGTGCTAGTCCCTCGTCCGGGCGAAGCAATCAGCCCCAGCATTTT
TRBV5-1	-	TRBJ2-2	-	CASSLEGSASTGELFF	TGCGCCAGCAGCTTGGAGGGATCGGCGAGCACCGGGGAGCTGTTTTTT
TRBV11-2	few	TRBJ1-2	-	CTSSLGGMRGYTF	TGTACCAGCAGCTTAGGAGGGATGAGAGGCTACACCTTC
TRBV9	-	TRBJ2-3	-	CASSGDIHTDTQYF	TGTGCCAGCAGCGGTGACATTCACACAGATACGCAGTATTTT
TRBV7-6	many	TRBJ2-1	TRBD2	CASSLALSSGKDNEQFF	TGTGCCAGCAGCTTGGCCCTCTCTAGCGGGAAAGACAATGAGCAGTTCTTC
TRBV5-1	-	TRBJ1-1	TRBD1	CASTIQGLNTEAFF	TGCGCCAGCACCATACAGGGGTTGAACACTGAAGCTTTCTTT
TRBV7-2	-	TRBJ2-1	TRBD2	CASSSSSGLNEQFF	TGTGCCAGCAGCTCATCTAGCGGGTTGAATGAGCAGTTCTTC
TRBV6-2/TRBV6-3	-	TRBJ2-1	-	CASSYSGRARSYNEQFF	TGTGCCAGCAGTTACTCGGGACGAGCTAGATCCTACAATGAGCAGTTCTTC
TRBV6-5	few	TRBJ1-1	TRBD1	CASSYSTRGDTEAFF	TGTGCCAGCAGTTACTCGACCAGGGGGGACACTGAAGCTTTCTTT
TRBV28	few	TRBJ2-2	TRBD1	CASSFAGRTGNTGELFF	TGTGCCAGCAGTTTTGCCGGAAGGACAGGGAACACCGGGGAGCTGTTTTTT
TRBV3-1	-	TRBJ2-2	TRBD2	CASSPTGGVTGELFF	TGTGCCAGCAGCCCGACGGGAGGGGTGACCGGGGAGCTGTTTTTT
TRBV20-1	few	TRBJ2-5	TRBD2	CSAPTSGMRGWETQYF	TGCAGTGCTCCGACTAGCGGGATGCGCGGGTGGGAGACCCAGTACTTC
TRBV29-1	few	TRBJ2-1	TRBD1	CSARQGLWDEQFF	TGCAGCGCCCGACAGGGATTGTGGGATGAGCAGTTCTTC
TRBV20-1	many	TRBJ2-1	TRBD1	CSATVDRESNEQFF	TGCAGTGCTACCGTGGACAGGGAGTCGAATGAGCAGTTCTTC
TRBV5-1	-	TRBJ2-5	TRBD1	CASSLGTGTLQETQYF	TGCGCCAGCAGCCTGGGGACAGGGACCCTCCAAGAGACCCAGTACTTC
TRBV20-1	many	TRBJ2-7	TRBD1	CSAGQGAYEQYF	TGCAGCGCGGGACAGGGGGCATACGAGCAGTACTTC
TRBV7-2	few	TRBJ1-5	-	CASSPNLGQPQHF	TGTGCCAGCAGCCCCAACTTGGGTCAGCCCCAGCATTTT
TRBV5-5	few	TRBJ2-5	TRBD2	CASSRTSGSFGETQYF	TGTGCCAGCAGCCGGACTAGCGGGAGTTTCGGAGAGACCCAGTACTTC
TRBV12-3/TRBV12-4	-	TRBJ2-1	-	CASSFAENEQFF	TGTGCCAGCAGTTTTGCCGAAAATGAGCAGTTCTTC
TRBV20-1	-	TRBJ2-1	-	CSASRGPVYNEQFF	TGCAGTGCTAGTAGGGGACCGGTATACAATGAGCAGTTCTTC
TRBV7-3	few	TRBJ2-3	-	CASSPNLGDTQYF	TGTGCCAGCAGCCCGAATTTAGGCGATACGCAGTATTTT
TRBV10-3	-	TRBJ1-5	-	CAISDLDINQLQHF	TGTGCCATCAGTGACCTGGATATTAATCAGCTCCAGCATTTT
TRBV6-5	many	TRBJ2-1	-	CASSYRSGDYNEQFF	TGTGCCAGCAGTTACCGTAGCGGTGACTACAATGAGCAGTTCTTC
TRBV6-5	few	TRBJ1-2	TRBD1	CASRPLGQGKGGYTF	TGTGCCAGCAGACCGCTAGGACAGGGGAAAGGTGGCTACACCTTC
TRBV6-5	many	TRBJ2-4	-	CASSLSNKNIQYF	TGTGCCAGCAGCCTCAGTAACAAAAACATTCAGTACTTC
TRBV3-1	few	TRBJ2-5	-	CASSTHGTKETQYF	TGTGCCAGCAGCACTCACGGAACAAAAGAGACCCAGTACTTC
TRBV5-6	-	TRBJ2-5	-	CASSFWMAETQYF	TGTGCCAGCAGCTTCTGGATGGCCGAGACCCAGTACTTC
TRBV4-2	-	TRBJ2-7	-	CASSQVSWGEGPYEQYF	TGTGCCAGCAGCCAAGTTTCATGGGGCGAGGGGCCCTACGAGCAGTACTTC
TRBV20-1	many	TRBJ2-5	TRBD2	CSAHPGLGGETQYF	TGCAGTGCTCACCCGGGACTAGGGGGAGAGACCCAGTACTTC